This TCR beta chain was sequenced during a study of blood T cell repertoires in COVID-19. Overall study: Researchers got acute and convalescent COVID-19 samples from the United States, Italy and Spain. PBMCs, B-cell-depleted T cells, or T cells were the source of the cDNA or gDNA that made up the material.

The CDR3 loop spans 14 amino acids. Germline CDR1 is MNHEY and CDR2 is SVGAGI. J gave up 5 bases and V 5 bases, and 4 bases lay outside the gene matches. Profiling relied on immunoSEQ multiplex PCR, and the TCRdb table lists in-frame clones only, not all of them. The table lists about 140,000 clones, around 76% of them singletons, with about 12% in the top ten. The specimen sequenced was peripheral blood. This clonotype was obtained from a man aged 80 or over with acute or convalescent COVID-19. The chain carries TRBV6-5 and TRBJ1-5; 9 bases agree with TRBD1. The CDR3 DNA reads as TGTGCCAGCAGTCCGAGGACAGGGGATCAGCCCCAGCATTTT. Translating it yields CASSPRTGDQPQHF.